The entry that follows covers one T cell receptor (beta chain) sequence. CDR1 is SGHVS and CDR2 is FNYEAQ in the germline V gene. Trimming took 3 bases from V and 0 from J, leaving 5 bases between them. The CDR3 covers 13 residues. The data stem from a study of PD-1 blockade in classical Hodgkin lymphoma. After autologous stem cell transplantation all patients relapsed, and prior brentuximab vedotin exposure differed between cohorts. This table comes from immunoSEQ multiplex PCR, and its TCRdb copy is limited to in-frame clones, with some not included. The data contain roughly 100,000 clones, 80% to 90% of them singletons.

The receptor comes from a human donor with classical Hodgkin lymphoma. The sample in question was peripheral blood mononuclear cells (PBMCs), obtained before the second cycle of nivolumab. This chain joins TRBV7-6 and TRBJ1-2; D is uncertain. CDR3: CASSLAPNYGYTF. Written as DNA, the CDR3 is TGTGCCAGCAGCTTGGCACCTAACTATGGCTACACCTTC.